The subject of this entry is one TCR beta chain. Antigen unknown. This entry is derived from a study of T cells in tumors after PD-1 blockade. Study-level background: A subset received ongoing vismodegib 150 mg daily alongside anti-PD-1 therapy.

Whole-study findings and limits: Roughly 42% of tumor TCR clonotypes were also found in blood.

CDR1 and CDR2 (germline): SNHLY, FYNNEI. Trimming left V 7 bases short and J 3 bases short, with 13 bases between. The CDR3 spans 14 residues. The method was immunoSEQ multiplex PCR; TCRdb's version includes in-frame clones alone and lacks a portion of them. The table includes approximately 46,000 clones, 79% detected once. The rearrangement uses TRBV2 and TRBJ1-3; possibly TRBD1 for D (5 bases). The material was PBMCs, obtained before anti-PD-1 treatment. The source of this sequence is a human donor with basal cell carcinoma. CDR3 coding DNA: TGTGCCAGCACCTCCGGGGCCCTTGGAAACACCATATATTTT. Its protein product is CASTSGALGNTIYF.